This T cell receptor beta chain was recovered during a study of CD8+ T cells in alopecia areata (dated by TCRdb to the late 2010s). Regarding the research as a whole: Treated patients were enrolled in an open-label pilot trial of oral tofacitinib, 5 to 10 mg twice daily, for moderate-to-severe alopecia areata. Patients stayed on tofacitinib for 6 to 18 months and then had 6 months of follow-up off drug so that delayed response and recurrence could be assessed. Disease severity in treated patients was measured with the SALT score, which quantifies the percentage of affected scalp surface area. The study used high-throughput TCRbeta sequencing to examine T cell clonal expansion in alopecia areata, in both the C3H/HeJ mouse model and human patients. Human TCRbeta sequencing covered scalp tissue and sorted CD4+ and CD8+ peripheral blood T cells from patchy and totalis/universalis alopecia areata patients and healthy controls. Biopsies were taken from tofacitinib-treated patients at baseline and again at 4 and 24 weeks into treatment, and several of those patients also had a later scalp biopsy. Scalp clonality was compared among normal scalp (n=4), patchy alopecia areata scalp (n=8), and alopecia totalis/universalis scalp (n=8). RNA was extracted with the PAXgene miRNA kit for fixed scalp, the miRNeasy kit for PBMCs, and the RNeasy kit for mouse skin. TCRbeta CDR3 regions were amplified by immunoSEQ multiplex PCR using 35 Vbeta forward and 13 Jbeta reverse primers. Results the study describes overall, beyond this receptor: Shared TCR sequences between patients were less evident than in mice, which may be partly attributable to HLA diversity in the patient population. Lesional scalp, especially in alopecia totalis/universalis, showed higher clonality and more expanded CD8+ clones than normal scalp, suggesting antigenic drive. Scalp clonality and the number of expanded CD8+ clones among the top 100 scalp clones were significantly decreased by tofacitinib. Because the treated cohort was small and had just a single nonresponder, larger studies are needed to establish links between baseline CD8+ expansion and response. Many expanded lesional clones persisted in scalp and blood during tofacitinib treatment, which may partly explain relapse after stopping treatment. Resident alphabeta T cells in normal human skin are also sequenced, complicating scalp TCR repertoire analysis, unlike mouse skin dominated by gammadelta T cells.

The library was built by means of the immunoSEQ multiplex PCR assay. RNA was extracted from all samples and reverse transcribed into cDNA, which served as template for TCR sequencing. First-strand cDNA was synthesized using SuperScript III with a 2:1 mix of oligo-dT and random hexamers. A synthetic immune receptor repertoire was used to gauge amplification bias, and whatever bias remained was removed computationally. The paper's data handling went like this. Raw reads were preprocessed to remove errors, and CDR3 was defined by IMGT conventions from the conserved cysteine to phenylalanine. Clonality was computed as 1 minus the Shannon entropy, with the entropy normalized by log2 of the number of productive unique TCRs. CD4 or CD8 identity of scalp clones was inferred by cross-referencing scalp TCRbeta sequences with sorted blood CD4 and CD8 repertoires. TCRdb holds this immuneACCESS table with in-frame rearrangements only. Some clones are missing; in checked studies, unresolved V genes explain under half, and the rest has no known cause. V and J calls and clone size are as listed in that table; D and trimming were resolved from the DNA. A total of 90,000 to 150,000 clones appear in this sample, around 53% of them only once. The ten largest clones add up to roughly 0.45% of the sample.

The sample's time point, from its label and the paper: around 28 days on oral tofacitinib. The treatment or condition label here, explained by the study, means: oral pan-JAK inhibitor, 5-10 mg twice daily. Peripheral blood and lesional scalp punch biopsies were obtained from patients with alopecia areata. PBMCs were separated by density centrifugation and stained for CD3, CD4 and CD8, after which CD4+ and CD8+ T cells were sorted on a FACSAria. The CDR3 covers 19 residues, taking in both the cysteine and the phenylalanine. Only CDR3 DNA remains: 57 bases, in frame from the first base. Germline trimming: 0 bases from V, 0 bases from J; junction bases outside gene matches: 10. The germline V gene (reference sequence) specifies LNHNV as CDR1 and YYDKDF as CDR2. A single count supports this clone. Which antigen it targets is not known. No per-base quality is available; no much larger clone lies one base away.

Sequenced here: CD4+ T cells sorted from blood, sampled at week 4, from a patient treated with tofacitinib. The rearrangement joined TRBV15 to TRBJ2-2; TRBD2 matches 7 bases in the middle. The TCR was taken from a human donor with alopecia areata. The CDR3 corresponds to CATSRDFRASGTNTGELFF. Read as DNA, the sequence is TGTGCCACCAGCAGAGATTTTAGGGCTAGCGGAACGAACACCGGGGAGCTGTTTTTT.